This TCR beta chain was captured in a study of regulatory T cells in long-lasting Graves disease. Arm-PCR of CDR3 regions with iRepertoire HTBI primers generated TCR beta libraries. TCRdb re-called the multiplex PCR reads with MiXCR, one entry per CDR3 protein. Among a few hundred thousand distinct CDR3 sequences, approximately 15% were seen once, and the ten largest hold roughly 30%. Of note for this clonotype: Antigen: not known.

General study results and limits: Persistent disease showed a preference for TRBV28, TRBJ1-2 and TRBJ2-5.

Germline V lookup: CDR1 LNHDA, CDR2 SQIVND (reference sequence). CDR3 length: 15 residues. The V gene end was trimmed by 10 bases and the J gene end by 8 bases; junction bases not matched to a gene: 18. The time point denotes: newly diagnosed GD, antithyroid drugs for less than 3 months. PBMCs were the source of the RNA used for TCR sequencing. These data are also associated with another study on T cells in Graves' hyperthyroidism and ophthalmopathy. That work contributes: HTBI primers were used for first-round RT-PCR of the TCR CDR3. Ophthalmopathy was identified by the model a median about six months ahead of onset.

The sequence derives from a man in his forties with Graves disease. V is TRBV19 and J is TRBJ1-2, with 8 nucleotides matching TRBD1. The specimen was peripheral blood mononuclear cells (PBMCs), collected at new diagnosis, from a patient treated with antithyroid drugs. The DNA for the CDR3 is TGTGCCACCGCTCCCCTTGGACAGGGAAGGGGCGGCTACACCTTC. It encodes CATAPLGQGRGGYTF.